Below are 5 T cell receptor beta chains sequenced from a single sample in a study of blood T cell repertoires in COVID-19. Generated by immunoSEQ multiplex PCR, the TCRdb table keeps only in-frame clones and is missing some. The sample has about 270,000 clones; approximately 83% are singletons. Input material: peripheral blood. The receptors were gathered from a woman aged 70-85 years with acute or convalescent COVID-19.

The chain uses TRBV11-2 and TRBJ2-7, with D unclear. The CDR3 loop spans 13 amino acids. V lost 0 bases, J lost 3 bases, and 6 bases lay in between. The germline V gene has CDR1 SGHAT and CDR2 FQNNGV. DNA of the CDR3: TGTGCCAGCAGCTTAGATCGAGGCTACGAGCAGTACTTC. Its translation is CASSLDRGYEQYF.

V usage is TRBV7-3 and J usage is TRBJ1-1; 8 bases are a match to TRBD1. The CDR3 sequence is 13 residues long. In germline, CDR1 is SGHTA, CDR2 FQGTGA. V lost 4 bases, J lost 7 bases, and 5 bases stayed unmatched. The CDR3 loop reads CASSSQGASEAFF. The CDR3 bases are TGTGCCAGCAGCTCCCAGGGGGCAAGTGAAGCTTTCTTT.

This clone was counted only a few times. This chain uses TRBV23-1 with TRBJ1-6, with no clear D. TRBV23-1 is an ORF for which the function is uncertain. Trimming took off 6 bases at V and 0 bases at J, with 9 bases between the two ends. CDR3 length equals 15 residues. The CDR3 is CASRASSSYNSPLHF. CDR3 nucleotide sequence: TGCGCCAGCAGGGCATCCAGCTCCTATAATTCACCCCTCCACTTT.

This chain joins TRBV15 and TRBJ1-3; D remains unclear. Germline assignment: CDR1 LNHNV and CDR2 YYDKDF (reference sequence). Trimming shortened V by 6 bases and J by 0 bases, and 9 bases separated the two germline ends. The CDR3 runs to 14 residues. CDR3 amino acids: CATSERGSGNTIYF. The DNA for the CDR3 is TGTGCCACCAGTGAGCGGGGCTCTGGAAACACCATATATTTT. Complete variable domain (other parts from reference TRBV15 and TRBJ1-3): DAMVIQNPRYQVTQFGKPVTLSCSQTLNHNVMYWYQQKSSQAPKLLFHYYDKDFNNEADTPDNFQSRRPNTSFCFLDIRSPGLGDTAMYLCATSERGSGNTIYFGEGSWLTVV.

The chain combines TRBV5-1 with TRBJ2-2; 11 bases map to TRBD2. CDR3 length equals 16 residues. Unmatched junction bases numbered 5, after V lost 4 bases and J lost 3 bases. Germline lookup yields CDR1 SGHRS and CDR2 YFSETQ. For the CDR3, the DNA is TGCGCCAGCAGCCCAAAACTAGCGGGGGACACCGGGGAGCTGTTTTTT. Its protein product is CASSPKLAGDTGELFF. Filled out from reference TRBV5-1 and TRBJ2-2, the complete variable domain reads KAGVTQTPRYLIKTRGQQVTLSCSPISGHRSVSWYQQTPGQGLQFLFEYFSETQRNKGNFPGRFSGRQFSNSRSEMNVSTLELGDSALYLCASSPKLAGDTGELFFGEGSRLTVL.